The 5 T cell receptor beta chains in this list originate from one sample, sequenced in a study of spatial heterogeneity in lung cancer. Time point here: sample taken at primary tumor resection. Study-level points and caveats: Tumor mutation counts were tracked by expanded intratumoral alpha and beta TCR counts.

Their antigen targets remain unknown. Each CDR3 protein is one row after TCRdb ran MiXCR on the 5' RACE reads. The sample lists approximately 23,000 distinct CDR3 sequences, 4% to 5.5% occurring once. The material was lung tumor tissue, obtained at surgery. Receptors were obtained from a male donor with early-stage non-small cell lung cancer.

The CDR3 DNA sequence: TGTGCCAGCACCTCACAGGGCACAGATACGCAGTATTTT. Its protein product is CASTSQGTDTQYF. The chain employs TRBV6-6 and TRBJ2-3, with D perhaps TRBD1 (5 bases). The V end lost 7 bases, the J end lost 1 base, and 9 bases lay between the germline ends. This CDR3 contains 13 residues. Germline V lookup: CDR1 MNHNY, CDR2 SVGAGI (reference sequence).

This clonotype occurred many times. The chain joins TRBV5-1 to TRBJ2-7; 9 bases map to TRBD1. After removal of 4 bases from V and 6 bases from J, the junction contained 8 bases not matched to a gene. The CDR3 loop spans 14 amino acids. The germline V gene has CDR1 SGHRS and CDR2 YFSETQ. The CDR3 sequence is CASSTGQGRSEQYF. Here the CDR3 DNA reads TGCGCCAGCAGCACAGGACAGGGGAGAAGCGAGCAGTACTTC. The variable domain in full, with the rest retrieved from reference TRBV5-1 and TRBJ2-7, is KAGVTQTPRYLIKTRGQQVTLSCSPISGHRSVSWYQQTPGQGLQFLFEYFSETQRNKGNFPGRFSGRQFSNSRSEMNVSTLELGDSALYLCASSTGQGRSEQYFGPGTRLTVT.

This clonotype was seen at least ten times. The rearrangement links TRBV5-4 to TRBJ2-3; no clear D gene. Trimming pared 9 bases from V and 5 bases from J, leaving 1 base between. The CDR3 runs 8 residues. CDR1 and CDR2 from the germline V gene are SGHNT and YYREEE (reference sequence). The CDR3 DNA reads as TGTGCCATAGATACGCAGTATTTT. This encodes CAIDTQYF.

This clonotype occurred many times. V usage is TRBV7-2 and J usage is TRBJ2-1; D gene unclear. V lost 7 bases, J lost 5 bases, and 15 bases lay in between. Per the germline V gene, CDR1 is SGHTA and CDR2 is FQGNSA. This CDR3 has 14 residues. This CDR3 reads CASTQRSGNNEQFF. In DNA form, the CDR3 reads TGTGCCAGCACCCAAAGGTCCGGAAACAATGAGCAGTTCTTC.

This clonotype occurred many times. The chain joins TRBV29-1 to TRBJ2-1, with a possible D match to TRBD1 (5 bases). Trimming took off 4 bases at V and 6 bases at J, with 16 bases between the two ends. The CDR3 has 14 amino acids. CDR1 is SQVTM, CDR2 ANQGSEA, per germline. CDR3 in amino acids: CSVVLGRGFNEQFF. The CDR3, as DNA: TGCAGCGTTGTTCTGGGTAGGGGTTTCAATGAGCAGTTCTTC.